Reported below is one T cell receptor beta chain. Its antigen is still unknown. Trimming pared 5 bases from V and 0 bases from J, leaving 19 bases between. The germline gives CDR1 MNHEY, CDR2 SVGAGI. CDR3 length equals 18 residues. These data are taken from a study of early T cells in non-severe SARS-CoV-2 infection. Background on the study: Unpaired chains resulted from sequencing bulk RNA of unsorted whole blood.

Study-wide points: Lookups in VDJdb leaned toward anti-spike CD8 responses and missed private and CD4 specificities.

Attached unique molecular identifiers marked individual cDNA molecules. Each CDR3 protein is one row after TCRdb ran MiXCR on the 5' RACE reads. The table records tens of thousands of distinct CDR3 sequences, about 15% of them present only once. The source material was whole blood, sampled at baseline. The receptor was derived from an adult who was a healthcare worker with PCR-confirmed SARS-CoV-2 infection or an uninfected control (not recorded which). The chain links TRBV6-5 to TRBJ2-2; D possibly corresponds to TRBD2 (6 bases). The CDR3 coding sequence is TGTGCCAGCAGTGCTCCACGTGGGAGGAACCCGAACACCGGGGAGCTGTTTTTT. Its protein is CASSAPRGRNPNTGELFF.